This passage covers 18 T cell receptor beta chains from one sample sequenced in a study of technical replicates of blood from a handful of donors. Method: immunoSEQ multiplex PCR; TCRdb's copy keeps in-frame clones and lacks some. The data contain around 76,000 clones, under 99% of them singletons. Sequencing was done on a sample of T cells isolated from PBMCs. The receptor source for this set is a human donor in good health.

The genes are TRBV6-5 and TRBJ1-2; D is ambiguous. Germline CDR1 is MNHEY and CDR2 is SVGAGI. This CDR3 region has 13 residues. V lost 5 bases, J lost 3 bases, and 10 bases lay in between. CDR3 DNA sequence: TGTGCCAGCAGTGGAGGGCTAGACTATGGCTACACCTTC. Amino acid sequence: CASSGGLDYGYTF.

The chain couples TRBV6-1 to TRBJ2-1, with 7 bases matching TRBD2. V shed 0 bases, J shed 7 bases, and the junction held 3 bases outside the gene matches. CDR3 length: 14 residues. In germline, CDR1 is MNHNS, CDR2 SASEGT. This CDR3 is CASSEAGGPNEQFF. The DNA of the CDR3 is TGTGCCAGCAGTGAAGCGGGAGGGCCTAATGAGCAGTTCTTC.

This chain links TRBV6-4 with TRBJ2-3, with D possibly being TRBD1 (5 bases). The germline V gene encodes CDR1 MRHNA and CDR2 SNTAGT. V dropped 6 bases and J dropped 5 bases, with 12 bases sitting between them. The CDR3 is 13 residues long. This chain's CDR3 is CASSTFQGDTQYF. The CDR3 DNA is TGTGCCAGCAGCACCTTCCAGGGAGATACGCAGTATTTT.

The chain carries TRBV27 and TRBJ1-2, with D uncertain. The CDR3 has 13 residues. CDR1 and CDR2 from the germline V gene are MNHEY and SMNVEV (reference sequence). V was shortened by 2 bases and J by 6 bases, with 10 bases between the two germline ends. The CDR3 DNA reads TGTGCCAGCAGTTTAGGGGAGGGAGATGGCTACACCTTC. Protein sequence: CASSLGEGDGYTF.

This chain uses TRBV2 with TRBJ2-6; 11 bases are shared with TRBD1. Trimming took 4 bases from V and 4 from J; bases not matched to a gene: 15. The length of the CDR3 is 20 residues. Germline CDR1 SNHLY, CDR2 FYNNEI. The CDR3 sequence is CASSVGPFGQGAPGANVLTF. CDR3 nucleotides: TGTGCCAGCAGTGTGGGTCCTTTTGGACAGGGGGCGCCAGGGGCCAACGTCCTGACTTTC.

The count of this clone is one. This chain uses TRBV9 with TRBJ2-1; 10 nucleotides agree with TRBD1. V was pared by 0 bases and J by 4 bases, with 4 bases of the junction left unmatched. The CDR3 covers 16 residues. The V gene's germline CDR1 is SGDLS and CDR2 YYNGEE. CDR3 protein: CASSVARGQGYNEQFF. The CDR3 DNA reads TGTGCCAGCAGCGTAGCTAGGGGACAGGGGTACAATGAGCAGTTCTTC. Full variable domain (missing parts from reference TRBV9 and TRBJ2-1): DSGVTQTPKHLITATGQRVTLRCSPRSGDLSVYWYQQSLDQGLQFLIQYYNGEERAKGNILERFSAQQFPDLHSELNLSSLELGDSALYFCASSVARGQGYNEQFFGPGTRLTVL.

The chain employs TRBV5-1 and TRBJ2-2; 8 bases match TRBD1. CDR3 length: 15 amino acids. CDR1 is SGHRS and CDR2 is YFSETQ in the germline V gene. With V trimmed by 5 bases and J by 2 bases, 5 bases remained unmatched. CDR3 sequence: CASRPTGGNTGELFF. In DNA, the CDR3 is TGCGCCAGCAGGCCTACAGGGGGTAACACCGGGGAGCTGTTTTTT.

The V gene is TRBV10-1, the J gene TRBJ2-1, with D possibly TRBD2 on 6 matching bases. V lost 1 base and J lost 2, with 12 bases in between. Per germline, CDR1 WNHNN and CDR2 SYGVQD (reference sequence). The CDR3 length is 16 residues. DNA of the CDR3: TGCGCCAGCAGTGAGTTTCGGGAGCGGGCCTACAATGAGCAGTTCTTC. Protein: CASSEFRERAYNEQFF.

The chain recombines TRBV19 with TRBJ2-5, with TRBD2 as a possible D gene (5 bases). In germline, CDR1 is LNHDA, CDR2 SQIVND (reference sequence). The germline V and J ends were trimmed by 6 bases and 4 bases, with 15 bases remaining between them. The CDR3 loop spans 14 amino acids. The CDR3 nucleotides read TGTGCCAGTAGCGGACTTGCGAAAACAGAGACCCAGTACTTC. Its protein is CASSGLAKTETQYF. Together with reference TRBV19 and TRBJ2-5, the CDR3 gives the full variable domain: DGGITQSPKYLFRKEGQNVTLSCEQNLNHDAMYWYRQDPGQGLRLIYYSQIVNDFQKGDIAEGYSVSREKKESFPLTVTSAQKNPTAFYLCASSGLAKTETQYFGPGTRLLVL.

The chain joins TRBV28 to TRBJ2-3; D gene ambiguous. CDR3 length: 13 residues. The V end lost 6 bases, the J end lost 0 bases, and 7 bases lay between the germline ends. The germline gives CDR1 MDHEN, CDR2 SYDVKM. CDR3 sequence: CASSPPSTDTQYF. In DNA, the CDR3 is TGTGCCAGCAGCCCTCCCAGCACAGATACGCAGTATTTT.

The chain recombines TRBV5-4 with TRBJ2-1; 14 positions match TRBD2. V shed 1 base and J 9 bases; nucleotides not matched to a gene: 3. Germline V CDR1 and CDR2: SGHNT, YYREEE (reference sequence). The CDR3 is 15 amino acids. This CDR3 is CASSLRLAGGSEQFF. DNA of the CDR3: TGTGCCAGCAGCTTGAGACTAGCGGGAGGGAGTGAGCAGTTCTTC.

V usage is TRBV2 and J usage is TRBJ1-1; no definite D call. The CDR3 runs 11 residues. The germline V and J ends were trimmed by 2 bases and 7 bases, with 5 bases remaining between them. Per germline, CDR1 SNHLY and CDR2 FYNNEI. The CDR3 is CASSETVEAFF. For the CDR3, the DNA is TGTGCCAGCAGTGAAACAGTTGAAGCTTTCTTT. Full variable domain (rest looked up from reference TRBV2 and TRBJ1-1): EPEVTQTPSHQVTQMGQEVILRCVPISNHLYFYWYRQILGQKVEFLVSFYNNEISEKSEIFDDQFSVERPDGSNFTLKIRSTKLEDSAMYFCASSETVEAFFGQGTRLTVV.

This CDR3 is CSVEELAGARNHEQFF. The CDR3 bases are TGCAGCGTTGAGGAACTAGCGGGAGCTCGTAATCATGAGCAGTTCTTC. The chain links TRBV29-1 to TRBJ2-1; 11 bases are a match to TRBD2. V trimming: 3 bases; J trimming: 8 bases; junction bases outside the gene matches: 12. The CDR3 is 16 residues long. Germline V gene lookup returns CDR1 SQVTM and CDR2 ANQGSEA.

This chain connects TRBV11-2 to TRBJ1-4; 7 bases agree with TRBD1. The CDR3 has 16 amino acids. Germline CDR1 is SGHAT and CDR2 is FQNNGV. J gave up 5 bases and V 5 bases, and 11 bases lay outside the gene matches. CDR3 sequence: CASSPSWGTANEKLFF. DNA of the CDR3: TGTGCCAGCAGCCCCTCATGGGGGACAGCAAATGAAAAACTGTTTTTT.

The chain joins TRBV4-1 to TRBJ2-1; unclear D gene. CDR1 MGHRA and CDR2 YSYEKL come from the germline V gene. V gave up 1 base and J gave up 0 bases, with 13 bases separating them. This CDR3 is 17 amino acids long. The CDR3 nucleotides read TGCGCCAGCAGCCAAGTTTTGGCGCGGAGCTCCTACAATGAGCAGTTCTTC. It specifies CASSQVLARSSYNEQFF.

The chain recombines TRBV6-6 with TRBJ1-3; 8 bases are shared with TRBD1. Germline values: CDR1 MNHNY, CDR2 SVGAGI (reference sequence). CDR3 size: 14 residues. Trimming removed 4 bases from V and 4 bases from J; junction bases left unmatched: 3. CDR3 DNA sequence: TGTGCCAGCAGTTCGACAGGGGTAGGAAACACCATATATTTT. It translates to CASSSTGVGNTIYF.

Written as DNA, the CDR3 is TGTGCCAGCAGCTCACAGGGGACAGTTCACGAGCAGTACTTC. It yields the protein CASSSQGTVHEQYF. The rearrangement links TRBV11-2 to TRBJ2-7, with 7 bases aligning to TRBD1. Germline lookup yields CDR1 SGHAT and CDR2 FQNNGV. The CDR3 sequence is 14 residues long. V gave up 4 bases and J gave up 5 bases; unmatched junction bases: 8.

The V gene is TRBV6-1, the J gene TRBJ2-7; D is uncertain. The CDR3 spans 15 residues. Germline CDR1 is MNHNS and CDR2 is SASEGT. V lost 0 bases and J 3 bases, leaving 12 bases between the germline ends. Written as DNA, the CDR3 is TGTGCCAGCAGTGAAGCCTGGGTGGGCAACTACGAGCAGTACTTC. This translates into CASSEAWVGNYEQYF.